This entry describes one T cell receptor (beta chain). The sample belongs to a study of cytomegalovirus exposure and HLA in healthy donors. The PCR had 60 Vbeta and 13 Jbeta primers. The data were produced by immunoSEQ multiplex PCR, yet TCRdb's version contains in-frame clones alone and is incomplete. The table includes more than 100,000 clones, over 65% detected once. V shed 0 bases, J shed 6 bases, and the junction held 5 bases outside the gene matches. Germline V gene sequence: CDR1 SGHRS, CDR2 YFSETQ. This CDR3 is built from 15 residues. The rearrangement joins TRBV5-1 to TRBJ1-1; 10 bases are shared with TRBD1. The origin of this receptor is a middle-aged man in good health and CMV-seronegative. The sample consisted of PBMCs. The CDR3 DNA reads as TGCGCCAGCAGCTTGGATTTGACAGGGGGCTCTGAAGCTTTCTTT. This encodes CASSLDLTGGSEAFF.